The next 13 T cell receptor beta chains were all read from a single sample in a study of cytomegalovirus exposure and HLA in healthy donors. PCR amplification relied on 60 Vbeta primers (plus 13 Jbeta primers). The protocol was immunoSEQ multiplex PCR, while the TCRdb copy is restricted to in-frame clones and leaves out a portion. The table shows fewer than 200,000 clones, with about 75% occurring only once. The sequencing input was PBMCs. These receptors originate from a man aged 18-30 years in good health and CMV-seronegative.

This clone turned up a few times. The chain links TRBV6-5 to TRBJ1-1, with unresolved D. Germline V gives CDR1 MNHEY, CDR2 SVGAGI. The CDR3 has 15 residues. Trimming stripped 5 bases from V and 0 bases from J, with 13 bases between. CDR3 region: CASSTRRGLNTEAFF. The DNA of the CDR3 is TGTGCCAGCAGTACCCGTCGAGGGCTGAACACTGAAGCTTTCTTT.

The J gene is TRBJ1-5, the V gene TRBV29-1; 9 positions agree with TRBD1. The CDR3 consists of 13 residues. From germline, CDR1 is SQVTM and CDR2 ANQGSEA. V was clipped by 4 bases and J by 10 bases; unmatched bases: 8. The DNA of the CDR3 is TGCAGCGTTGGGACAGGGGAACATGGTCCCCAGCATTTT. The encoded protein is CSVGTGEHGPQHF.

This clone was seen only once. The chain carries TRBV19 and TRBJ2-1, with a possible D match to TRBD2 (7 bases). Germline V CDR1 and CDR2: LNHDA, SQIVND (reference sequence). This CDR3 spans 16 amino acids. V lost 3 bases and J lost 5, with 17 bases in between. DNA of the CDR3: TGTGCCAGTAGTATCTTGAGGACTAGGGGGGACAATGAGCAGTTCTTC. Protein: CASSILRTRGDNEQFF.

The count of this clone is one. The chain combines TRBV7-2 with TRBJ2-3, with 10 bases fitting TRBD1. This CDR3 is 15 amino acids long. Looked up from germline, CDR1 is SGHTA and CDR2 is FQGNSA. The V segment lost 5 bases and the J segment 6 bases; nucleotides outside the gene matches: 8. The CDR3 spells CASSQTGGESDTQYF. In DNA form, the CDR3 reads TGTGCCAGCAGCCAGACAGGGGGCGAGTCGGATACGCAGTATTTT.

J is TRBJ2-3 and V is TRBV7-9; 12 bases align to TRBD2. The V gene end was trimmed by 5 bases and the J gene end by 6 bases; junction bases not matched to a gene: 9. The length of the CDR3 is 16 residues. Per the germline V gene, CDR1 is SEHNR and CDR2 is FQNEAQ (reference sequence). CDR3 sequence (DNA): TGTGCCAGCAGCCCCCGGACTAGCGGGATTTCTGATACGCAGTATTTT. Translation gives CASSPRTSGISDTQYF.

Notes on this clone: Other DNA sequences in the same sample also yield this CDR3. This rearrangement joins TRBV28 to TRBJ1-2; D may be TRBD1 (5 bases). The CDR3 is 13 residues long. Trimming left V 2 bases short and J 2 bases short, with 6 bases between. The V gene's germline CDR1 is MDHEN and CDR2 SYDVKM. CDR3 in amino acids: CASSLRGNYGYTF. CDR3 coding DNA: TGTGCCAGCAGTTTACGGGGGAACTATGGCTACACCTTC.

This rearrangement joins TRBV9 to TRBJ2-5, with 10 bases identical to TRBD1. The junction had 2 bases not matched to a gene; V was cut back by 3 bases and J by 3 bases. CDR3 length equals 14 residues. CDR1 SGDLS and CDR2 YYNGEE come from the germline V gene. The CDR3 DNA reads TGTGCCAGCAGCGGCGGGACAGGGGAAGAGACCCAGTACTTC. This gives the protein CASSGGTGEETQYF. Full variable domain (missing parts from reference TRBV9 and TRBJ2-5): DSGVTQTPKHLITATGQRVTLRCSPRSGDLSVYWYQQSLDQGLQFLIQYYNGEERAKGNILERFSAQQFPDLHSELNLSSLELGDSALYFCASSGGTGEETQYFGPGTRLLVL.

This sequence joins TRBV5-1 and TRBJ1-6, with 7 positions matching TRBD1. Germline lookup yields CDR1 SGHRS and CDR2 YFSETQ. J gave up 10 bases and V 4 bases, and 5 bases lay outside the gene matches. CDR3 length: 13 residues. The CDR3 DNA is TGCGCCAGCAGCCAAACAGGGGTGTCACCCCTCCACTTT. Translated: CASSQTGVSPLHF.

The chain carries TRBV7-2 and TRBJ2-5; the D gene is possibly TRBD2 (5 bases). CDR3 length equals 14 residues. CDR1 and CDR2 (germline): SGHTA, FQGNSA. The V end was cut by 5 bases, the J end by 2 bases, with 12 bases between. Here the CDR3 reads CASSPVSGQETQYF. The CDR3 DNA reads as TGTGCCAGCAGCCCCGTAAGCGGACAAGAGACCCAGTACTTC.

The chain combines TRBV18 with TRBJ2-3; possibly TRBD2 for D (5 bases). The CDR3 covers 17 residues. Germline V gene sequence: CDR1 KGHSH, CDR2 LQKENI. The V and J ends lost 2 bases and 0 bases respectively, with 15 bases between them. CDR3: CASSPIVGGSSTDTQYF. The CDR3 DNA follows: TGTGCCAGCTCACCAATTGTGGGCGGGTCAAGCACAGATACGCAGTATTTT.

The genes are TRBV28 and TRBJ2-4, with D perhaps matching TRBD1 (5 bases). V lost 2 bases to trimming and J lost 11 bases, with 7 bases between them. CDR1 and CDR2 (germline): MDHEN, SYDVKM. The length of the CDR3 is 11 residues. Written as DNA, the CDR3 is TGTGCCAGCAGTTTAGGGGCTCTTCAGTACTTC. Translated, it gives CASSLGALQYF.

V is TRBV10-2 and J is TRBJ1-5; TRBD1 agrees at 8 bases. V lost 2 bases and J lost 11; bases outside the gene matches: 5. CDR3 size: 13 residues. The germline V gene encodes CDR1 WSHSY and CDR2 SAAADI. The CDR3 loop reads CASSEPGQGSQHF. CDR3 nucleotides: TGCGCCAGCAGTGAGCCTGGACAGGGTTCCCAGCATTTT.

The rearrangement uses TRBV19 and TRBJ1-2, with D possibly matching TRBD1 (6 bases). The V gene's germline CDR1 is LNHDA and CDR2 SQIVND (reference sequence). V was pared by 6 bases and J by 5 bases, with 19 bases between. This CDR3 is 15 amino acids long. DNA of the CDR3: TGTGCCAGTAGACCCATGGGCCAGGGGAGATATGGCTACACCTTC. Translation gives CASRPMGQGRYGYTF.